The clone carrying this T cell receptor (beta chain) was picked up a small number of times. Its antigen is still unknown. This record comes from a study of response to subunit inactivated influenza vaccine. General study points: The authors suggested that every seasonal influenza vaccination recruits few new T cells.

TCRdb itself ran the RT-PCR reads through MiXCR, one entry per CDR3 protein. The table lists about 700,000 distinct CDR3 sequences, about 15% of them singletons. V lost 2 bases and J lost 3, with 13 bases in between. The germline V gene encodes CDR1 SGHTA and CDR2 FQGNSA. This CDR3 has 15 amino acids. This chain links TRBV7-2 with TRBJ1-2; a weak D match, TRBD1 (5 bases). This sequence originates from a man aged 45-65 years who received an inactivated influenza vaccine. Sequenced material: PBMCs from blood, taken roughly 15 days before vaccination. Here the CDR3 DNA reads TGTGCCAGCAGCTTATATTTCGCGGGGGACTATGGCTACACCTTC. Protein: CASSLYFAGDYGYTF.